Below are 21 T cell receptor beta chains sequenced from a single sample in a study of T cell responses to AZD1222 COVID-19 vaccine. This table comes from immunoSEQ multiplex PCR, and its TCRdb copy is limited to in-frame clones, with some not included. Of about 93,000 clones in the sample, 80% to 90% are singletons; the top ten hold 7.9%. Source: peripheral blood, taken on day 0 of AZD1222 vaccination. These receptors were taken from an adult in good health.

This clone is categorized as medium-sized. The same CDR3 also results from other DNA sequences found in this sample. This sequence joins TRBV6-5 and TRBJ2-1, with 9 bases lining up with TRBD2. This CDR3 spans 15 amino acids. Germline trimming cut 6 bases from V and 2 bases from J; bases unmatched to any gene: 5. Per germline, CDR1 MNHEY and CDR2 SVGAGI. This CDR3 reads CASSDLAGTYNEQFF. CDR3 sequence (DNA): TGTGCCAGCAGCGACCTAGCGGGGACCTACAATGAGCAGTTCTTC.

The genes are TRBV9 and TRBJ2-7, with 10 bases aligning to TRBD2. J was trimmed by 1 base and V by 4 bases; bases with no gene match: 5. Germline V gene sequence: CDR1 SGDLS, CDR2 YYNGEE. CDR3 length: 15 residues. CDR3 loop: CASSPKREGSYEQYF. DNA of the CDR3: TGTGCCAGCAGCCCGAAGCGGGAGGGTTCCTACGAGCAGTACTTC.

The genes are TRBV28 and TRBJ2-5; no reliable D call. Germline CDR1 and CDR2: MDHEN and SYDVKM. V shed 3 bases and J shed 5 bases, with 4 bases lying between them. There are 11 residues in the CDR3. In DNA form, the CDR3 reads TGTGCCAGCAGTTTGGGGGAGACCCAGTACTTC. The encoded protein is CASSLGETQYF.

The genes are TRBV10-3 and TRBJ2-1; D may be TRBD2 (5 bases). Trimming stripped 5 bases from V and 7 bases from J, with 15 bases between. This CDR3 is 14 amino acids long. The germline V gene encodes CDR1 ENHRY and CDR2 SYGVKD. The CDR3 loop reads CAISSGLQENEQFF. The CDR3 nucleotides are TGTGCCATCAGTAGCGGCCTCCAGGAGAATGAGCAGTTCTTC.

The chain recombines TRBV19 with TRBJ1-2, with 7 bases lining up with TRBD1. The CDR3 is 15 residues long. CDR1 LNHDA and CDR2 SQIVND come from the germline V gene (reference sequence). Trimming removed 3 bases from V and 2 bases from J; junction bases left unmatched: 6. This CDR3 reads CASSILQTGNYGYTF. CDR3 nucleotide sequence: TGTGCCAGTAGTATCCTTCAGACAGGGAACTATGGCTACACCTTC.

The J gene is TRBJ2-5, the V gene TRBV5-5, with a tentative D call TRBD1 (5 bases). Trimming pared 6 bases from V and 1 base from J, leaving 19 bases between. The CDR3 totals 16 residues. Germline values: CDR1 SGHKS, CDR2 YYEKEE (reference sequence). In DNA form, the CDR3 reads TGTGCCAGCATCCCTGTTGACAGTTTGGTCCAAGAGACCCAGTACTTC. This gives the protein CASIPVDSLVQETQYF.

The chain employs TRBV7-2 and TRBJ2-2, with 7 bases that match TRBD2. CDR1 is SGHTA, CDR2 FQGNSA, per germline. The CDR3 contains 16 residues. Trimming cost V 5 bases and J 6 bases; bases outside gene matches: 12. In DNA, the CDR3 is TGTGCCAGCAGCCCAAGGGGAATAGCGGGTGCCGGGGAGCTGTTTTTT. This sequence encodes CASSPRGIAGAGELFF.

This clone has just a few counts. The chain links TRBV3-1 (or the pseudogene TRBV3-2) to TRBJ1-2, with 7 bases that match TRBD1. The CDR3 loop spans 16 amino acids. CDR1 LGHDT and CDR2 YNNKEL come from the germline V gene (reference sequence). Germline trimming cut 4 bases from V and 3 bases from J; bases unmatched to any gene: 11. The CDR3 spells CASSPVGGGAHYGYTF. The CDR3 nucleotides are TGTGCCAGCAGCCCCGTGGGAGGGGGCGCACACTATGGCTACACCTTC.

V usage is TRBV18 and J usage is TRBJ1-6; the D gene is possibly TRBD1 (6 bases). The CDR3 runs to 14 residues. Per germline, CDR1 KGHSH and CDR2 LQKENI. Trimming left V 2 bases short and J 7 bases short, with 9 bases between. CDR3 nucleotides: TGTGCCAGCTCACCAGTTGGACAGAATTCACCCCTCCACTTT. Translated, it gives CASSPVGQNSPLHF.

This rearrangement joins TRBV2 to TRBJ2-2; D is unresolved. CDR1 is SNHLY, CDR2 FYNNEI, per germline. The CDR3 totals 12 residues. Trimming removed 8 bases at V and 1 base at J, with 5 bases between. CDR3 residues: CASRMNTGELFF. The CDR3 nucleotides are TGTGCCAGCCGTATGAACACCGGGGAGCTGTTTTTT.

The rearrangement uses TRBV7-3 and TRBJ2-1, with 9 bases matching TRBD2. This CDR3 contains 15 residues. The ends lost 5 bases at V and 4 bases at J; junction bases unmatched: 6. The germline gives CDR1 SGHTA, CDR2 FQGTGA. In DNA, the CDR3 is TGTGCCAGCAGCGAGTCTAGCGGGGCTTACAATGAGCAGTTCTTC. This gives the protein CASSESSGAYNEQFF.

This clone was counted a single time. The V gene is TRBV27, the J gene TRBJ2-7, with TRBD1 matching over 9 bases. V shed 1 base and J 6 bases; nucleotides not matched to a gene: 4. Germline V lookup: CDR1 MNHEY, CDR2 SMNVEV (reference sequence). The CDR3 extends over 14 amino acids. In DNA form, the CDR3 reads TGTGCCAGCAGTTTATTGGACAGGGGTGGCGAGCAGTACTTC. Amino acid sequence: CASSLLDRGGEQYF.

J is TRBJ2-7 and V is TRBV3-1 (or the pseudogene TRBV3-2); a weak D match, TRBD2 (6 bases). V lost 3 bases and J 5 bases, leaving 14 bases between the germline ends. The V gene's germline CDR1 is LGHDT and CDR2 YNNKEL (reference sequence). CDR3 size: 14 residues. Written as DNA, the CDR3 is TGTGCCAGCAGCCAGACCCGGGGGTCCAACGAGCAGTACTTC. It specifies CASSQTRGSNEQYF.

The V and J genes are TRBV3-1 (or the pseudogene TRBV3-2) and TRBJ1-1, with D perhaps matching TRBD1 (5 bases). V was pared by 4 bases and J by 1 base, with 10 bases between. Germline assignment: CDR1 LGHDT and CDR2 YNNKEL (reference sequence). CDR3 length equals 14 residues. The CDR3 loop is CASSRDLQNTEAFF. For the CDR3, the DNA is TGTGCCAGCAGCCGGGACTTACAGAACACTGAAGCTTTCTTT.

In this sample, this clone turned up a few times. The CDR3 spells CASSQDPLGGYTF. The CDR3 DNA sequence: TGTGCCAGCAGCCAAGATCCCCTCGGAGGCTACACCTTC. The gene calls are TRBV3-1 (or the pseudogene TRBV3-2) and TRBJ1-2; D unresolved. From germline, CDR1 is LGHDT and CDR2 YNNKEL (reference sequence). Trimming left V 0 bases short and J 8 bases short, with 10 bases between. This CDR3 is 13 amino acids long.

DNA of the CDR3: TGCGCCAGCAGCTTGGAGCCCGGGGCGGGGGAAAAACTGTTTTTT. Its translation: CASSLEPGAGEKLFF. This sequence joins TRBV5-1 and TRBJ1-4; perhaps TRBD1 as D (5 bases). CDR1 and CDR2 from the germline V gene are SGHRS and YFSETQ. V lost 0 bases to trimming and J lost 8 bases, with 14 bases between them. This CDR3 contains 15 residues.

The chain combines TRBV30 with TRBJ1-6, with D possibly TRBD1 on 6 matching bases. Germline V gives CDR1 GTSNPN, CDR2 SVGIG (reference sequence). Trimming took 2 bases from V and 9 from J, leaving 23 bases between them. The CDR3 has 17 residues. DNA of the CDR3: TGTGCCTGGAGTAAGCAGGTCGGGGGGGCGCGTCTTTCACCCCTCCACTTT. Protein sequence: CAWSKQVGGARLSPLHF.

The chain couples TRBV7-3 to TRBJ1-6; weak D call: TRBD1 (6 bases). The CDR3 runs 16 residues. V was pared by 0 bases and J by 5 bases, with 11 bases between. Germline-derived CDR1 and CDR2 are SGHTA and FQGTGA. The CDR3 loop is CASSLTGGHNNSPLHF. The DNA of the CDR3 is TGTGCCAGCAGCTTAACCGGGGGACATAATAATTCACCCCTCCACTTT.

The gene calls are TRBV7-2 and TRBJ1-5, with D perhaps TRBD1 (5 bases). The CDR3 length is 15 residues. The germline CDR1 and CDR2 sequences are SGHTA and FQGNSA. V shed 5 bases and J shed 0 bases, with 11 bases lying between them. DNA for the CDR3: TGTGCCAGCAGCCCGGGGGGGTCTAGCAATCAGCCCCAGCATTTT. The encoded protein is CASSPGGSSNQPQHF.

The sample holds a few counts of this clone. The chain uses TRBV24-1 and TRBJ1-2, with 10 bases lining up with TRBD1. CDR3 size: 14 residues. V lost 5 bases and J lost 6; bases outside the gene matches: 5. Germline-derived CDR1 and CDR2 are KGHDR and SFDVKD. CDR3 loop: CATSAGTGVHGYTF. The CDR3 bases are TGTGCCACCAGTGCCGGGACAGGGGTTCATGGCTACACCTTC.

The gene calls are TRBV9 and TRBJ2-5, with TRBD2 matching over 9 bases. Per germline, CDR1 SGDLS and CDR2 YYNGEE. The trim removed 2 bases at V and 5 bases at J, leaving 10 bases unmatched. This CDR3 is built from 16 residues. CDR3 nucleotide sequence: TGTGCCAGCAGCGTTCGTCCGGGACTAGCCGGGGAGACCCAGTACTTC. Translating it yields CASSVRPGLAGETQYF.